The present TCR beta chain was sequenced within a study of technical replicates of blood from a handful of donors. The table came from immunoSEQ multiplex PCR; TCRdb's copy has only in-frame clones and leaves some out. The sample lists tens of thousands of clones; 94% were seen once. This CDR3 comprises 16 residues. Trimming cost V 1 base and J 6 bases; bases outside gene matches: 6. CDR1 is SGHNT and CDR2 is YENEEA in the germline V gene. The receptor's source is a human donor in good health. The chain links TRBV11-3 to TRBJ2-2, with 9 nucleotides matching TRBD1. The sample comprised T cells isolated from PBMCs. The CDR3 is CASSLGGTGWPGELFF. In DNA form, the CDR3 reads TGTGCCAGCAGCTTAGGGGGGACAGGGTGGCCCGGGGAGCTGTTTTTT.